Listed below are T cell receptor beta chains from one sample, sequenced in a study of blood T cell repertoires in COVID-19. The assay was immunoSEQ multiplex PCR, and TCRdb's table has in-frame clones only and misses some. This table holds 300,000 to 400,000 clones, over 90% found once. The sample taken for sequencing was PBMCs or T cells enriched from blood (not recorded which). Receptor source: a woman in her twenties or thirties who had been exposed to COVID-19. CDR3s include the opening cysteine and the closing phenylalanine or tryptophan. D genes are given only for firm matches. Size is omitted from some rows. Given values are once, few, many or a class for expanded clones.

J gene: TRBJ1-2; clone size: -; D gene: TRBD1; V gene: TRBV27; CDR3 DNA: TGTGCCAGCAGGGAACAGGGGGCGTATGGCTACACCTTC; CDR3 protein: CASREQGAYGYTF
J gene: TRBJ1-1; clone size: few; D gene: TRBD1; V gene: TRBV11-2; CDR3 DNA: TGTGCCAGCGGGGACCCAGGGGGAGGTGTCCCTGAAGCTTTCTTT; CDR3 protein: CASGDPGGGVPEAFF
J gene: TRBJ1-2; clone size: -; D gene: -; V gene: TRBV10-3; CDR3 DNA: TGTGCCATTGTCCCCAAACTCACAGAGAACTATGGCTACACCTTC; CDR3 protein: CAIVPKLTENYGYTF
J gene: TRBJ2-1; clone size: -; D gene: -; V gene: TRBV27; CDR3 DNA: TGTGCCAGCAGTTTACGGGGTGAGAATGAGCAGTTCTTC; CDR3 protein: CASSLRGENEQFF
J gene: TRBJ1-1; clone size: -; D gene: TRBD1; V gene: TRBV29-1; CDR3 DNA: TGCAGCGTCTGGACAGGGGCTATGAGGACTGAAGCTTTCTTT; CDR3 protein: CSVWTGAMRTEAFF
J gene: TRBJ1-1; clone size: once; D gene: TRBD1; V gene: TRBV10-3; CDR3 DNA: TGTGCCACCGGACAGGGGTCATCGGGAACAACTGAAGCTTTCTTT; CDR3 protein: CATGQGSSGTTEAFF
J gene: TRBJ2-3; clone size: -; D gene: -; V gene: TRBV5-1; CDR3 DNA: TGCGCCAGCAGCTTCGGGCAGGGCCGCGGAGATACGCAGTATTTT; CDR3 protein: CASSFGQGRGDTQYF
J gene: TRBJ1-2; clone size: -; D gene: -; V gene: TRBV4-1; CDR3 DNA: TGCGCCAGCAGCCAAACCGGGTCCCAACGTGATGGCTACACCTTC; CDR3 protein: CASSQTGSQRDGYTF
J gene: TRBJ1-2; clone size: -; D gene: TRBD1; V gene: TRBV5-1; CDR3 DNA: TGCGCCAGCAGCGGACAGGGTCAGGACTATGGCTACACCTTC; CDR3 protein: CASSGQGQDYGYTF
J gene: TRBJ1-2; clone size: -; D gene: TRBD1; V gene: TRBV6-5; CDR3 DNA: TGTGCCAGCACCCAGGGGGCGTCCTATGGCTACACCTTC; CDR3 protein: CASTQGASYGYTF
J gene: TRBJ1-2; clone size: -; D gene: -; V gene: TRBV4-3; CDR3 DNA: TGCGCCAGCAGCCCCTGGAAGGGGAACTATGGCTACACCTTC; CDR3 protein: CASSPWKGNYGYTF
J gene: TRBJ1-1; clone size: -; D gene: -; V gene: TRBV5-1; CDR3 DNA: TGCGCCAGCAGCTCGCAGGGGTGGGGCCCCACTGAAGCTTTCTTT; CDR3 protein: CASSSQGWGPTEAFF
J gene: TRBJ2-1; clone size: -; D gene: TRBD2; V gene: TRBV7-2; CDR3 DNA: TGTGCCAGCAGCTTAACTAGCGGGGGTTGGGATGAGCAGTTCTTC; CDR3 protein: CASSLTSGGWDEQFF
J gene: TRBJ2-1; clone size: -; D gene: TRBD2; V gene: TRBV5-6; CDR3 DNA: TGTGCCAGCAGCAGCGGGACCCCGAGGGGCAATGAGCAGTTCTTC; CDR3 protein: CASSSGTPRGNEQFF
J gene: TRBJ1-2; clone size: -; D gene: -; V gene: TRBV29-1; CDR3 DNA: TGCAGCGTTGAGGGCAGGGTTGATGGCTACACCTTC; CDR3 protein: CSVEGRVDGYTF
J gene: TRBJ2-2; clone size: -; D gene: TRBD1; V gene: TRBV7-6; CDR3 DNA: TGTGCCATCAAAACGGGACAGGGGGCCTCCGGGGAGCTGTTTTTT; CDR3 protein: CAIKTGQGASGELFF
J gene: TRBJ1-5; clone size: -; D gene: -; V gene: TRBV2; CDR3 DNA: TGTGCCAGCAGTGACTACCCGGGGCAGCCCCAGCATTTT; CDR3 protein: CASSDYPGQPQHF
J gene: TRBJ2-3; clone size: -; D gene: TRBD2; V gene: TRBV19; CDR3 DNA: TGTGCCAGTAGCCGACAAAGAGGCGGGAGTGGTGCCACAGATACGCAGTATTTT; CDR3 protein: CASSRQRGGSGATDTQYF
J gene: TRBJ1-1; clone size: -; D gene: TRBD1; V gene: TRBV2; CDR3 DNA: TGTGCCAGCAGTGGGGCAGGGGGCGAAGGCACTGAAGCTTTCTTT; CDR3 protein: CASSGAGGEGTEAFF
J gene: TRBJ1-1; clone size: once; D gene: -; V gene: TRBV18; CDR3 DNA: TGTGCCAGCTCACCGGGCAGGGAGAACACTGAAGCTTTCTTT; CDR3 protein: CASSPGRENTEAFF
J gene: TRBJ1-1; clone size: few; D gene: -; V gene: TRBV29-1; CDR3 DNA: TGCAGCGTTGAGGCGGTATTTGGGACTGAAGCTTTCTTT; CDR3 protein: CSVEAVFGTEAFF
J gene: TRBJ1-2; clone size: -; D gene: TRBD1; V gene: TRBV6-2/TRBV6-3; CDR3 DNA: TGTGCCAGCAGTTACGAGAGGGGGCATCACTATGGCTACACCTTC; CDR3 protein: CASSYERGHHYGYTF
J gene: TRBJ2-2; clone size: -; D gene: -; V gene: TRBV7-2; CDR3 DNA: TGTGCCAGCAGCGCACGACAGGCCCCGAACACCGGGGAGCTGTTTTTT; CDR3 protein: CASSARQAPNTGELFF
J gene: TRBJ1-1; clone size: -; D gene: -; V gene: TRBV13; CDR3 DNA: TGTGCCAGCAGCTTAGGTCCGCAGATGAACACTGAAGCTTTCTTT; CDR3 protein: CASSLGPQMNTEAFF
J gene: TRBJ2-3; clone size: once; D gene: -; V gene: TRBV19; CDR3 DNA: TGTGCCAGTACCGCCGGGACTTTCACAGATACGCAGTATTTT; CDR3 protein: CASTAGTFTDTQYF
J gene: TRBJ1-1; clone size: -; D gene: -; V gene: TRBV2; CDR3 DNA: TGTGCCAGCAGTGAAAGACAGGAAGTTAGGCCCCTCTTT; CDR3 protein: CASSERQEVRPLF
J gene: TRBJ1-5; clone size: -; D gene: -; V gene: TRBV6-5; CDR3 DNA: TGTGCCAGCAGGAGTAATCAGCCCCAGCATTTT; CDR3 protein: CASRSNQPQHF
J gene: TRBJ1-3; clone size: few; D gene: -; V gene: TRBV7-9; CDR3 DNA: TGTGCCAGCAGCTTAGACGGGCTGGGGAGCTCTGGAAACACCATATATTTT; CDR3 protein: CASSLDGLGSSGNTIYF
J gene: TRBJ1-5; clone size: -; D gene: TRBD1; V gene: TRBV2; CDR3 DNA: TGTGCCAGCAAACGGACAGGGTTGGGCAATCAGCCCCAGCATTTT; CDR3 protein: CASKRTGLGNQPQHF
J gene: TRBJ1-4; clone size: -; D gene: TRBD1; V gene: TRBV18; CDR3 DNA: TGTGCCAGCGCGGAACAGGGGGTAAATGAAAAACTGTTTTTT; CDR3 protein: CASAEQGVNEKLFF
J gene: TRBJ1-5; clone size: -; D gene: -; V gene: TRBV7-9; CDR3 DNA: TGTGCCAGCAGCTTAGCTTTTGGGGGGGCTAATCAGCCCCAGCATTTT; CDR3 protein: CASSLAFGGANQPQHF
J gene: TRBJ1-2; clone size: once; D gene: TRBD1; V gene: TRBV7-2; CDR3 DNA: TGTGCCAGCAGCTTACAGGCAGGGGGCGTCGGGGGCTACACCTTC; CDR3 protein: CASSLQAGGVGGYTF
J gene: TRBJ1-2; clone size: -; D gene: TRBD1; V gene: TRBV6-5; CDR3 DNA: TGTGCCAGCAGGACAACAGGGGCCGTGGTCTTC; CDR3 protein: CASRTTGAVVF
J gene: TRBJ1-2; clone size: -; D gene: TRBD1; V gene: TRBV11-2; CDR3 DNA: TGTGCCAGCAGCCAAGGACAGGGGGATGGCTACACCTTC; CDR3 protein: CASSQGQGDGYTF
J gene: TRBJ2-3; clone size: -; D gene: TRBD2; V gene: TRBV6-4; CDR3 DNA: TGTGCCAGCAGCCCGGGGGGGCGGGGGGCAGATACGCAGTATTTT; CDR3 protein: CASSPGGRGADTQYF
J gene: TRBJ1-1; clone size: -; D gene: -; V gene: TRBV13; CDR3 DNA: TGTGCCAGCAGCCGGGAGGTAACCTGGGGCGCTGAAGCTTTCTTT; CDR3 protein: CASSREVTWGAEAFF
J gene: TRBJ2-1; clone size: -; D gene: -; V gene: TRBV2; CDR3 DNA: TGTGCCAGCAGCGGCAACAGGGATGAGCAGTTCTTC; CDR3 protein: CASSGNRDEQFF
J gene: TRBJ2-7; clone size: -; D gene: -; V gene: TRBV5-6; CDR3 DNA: TGTGCCAGCAGCCCCGCCGGTCGGGACACCTCCTACGAGCAGTACTTC; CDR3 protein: CASSPAGRDTSYEQYF
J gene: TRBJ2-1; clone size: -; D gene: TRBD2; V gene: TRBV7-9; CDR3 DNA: TGTGCCAGCAGCCGAAGCGGGAGCTCCTACAATGAGCAGTTCTTC; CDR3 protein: CASSRSGSSYNEQFF